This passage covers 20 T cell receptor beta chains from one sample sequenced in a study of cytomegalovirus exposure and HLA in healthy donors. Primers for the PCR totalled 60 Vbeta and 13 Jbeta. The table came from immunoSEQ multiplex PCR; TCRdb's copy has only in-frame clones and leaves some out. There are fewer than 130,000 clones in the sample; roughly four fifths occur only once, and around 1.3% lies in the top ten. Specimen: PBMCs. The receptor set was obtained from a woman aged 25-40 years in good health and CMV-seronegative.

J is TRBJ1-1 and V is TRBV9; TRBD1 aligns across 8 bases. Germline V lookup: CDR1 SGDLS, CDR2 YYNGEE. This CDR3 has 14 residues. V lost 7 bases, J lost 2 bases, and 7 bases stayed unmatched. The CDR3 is CASGPGQGNTEAFF. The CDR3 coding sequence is TGTGCCAGCGGGCCCGGACAGGGAAACACTGAAGCTTTCTTT.

Written as DNA, the CDR3 is TGTGCCAGCAGCCCTGACAAGAACACTGAAGCTTTCTTT. Its protein is CASSPDKNTEAFF. This chain connects TRBV5-4 to TRBJ1-1; D ambiguous. V was trimmed by 4 bases and J by 1 base, leaving 8 bases between them. Germline V gene data show CDR1 as SGHNT and CDR2 as YYREEE (reference sequence). The CDR3 has 13 amino acids.

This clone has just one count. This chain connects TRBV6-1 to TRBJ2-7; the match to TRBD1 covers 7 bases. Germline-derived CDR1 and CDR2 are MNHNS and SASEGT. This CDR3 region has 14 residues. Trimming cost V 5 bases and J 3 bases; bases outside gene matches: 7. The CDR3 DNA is TGTGCCAGCAGTTCGGGACAGTTAAACTACGAGCAGTACTTC. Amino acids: CASSSGQLNYEQYF.

The CDR3 DNA reads TGTGCCAGTAGTATAGGTAGGACAGGGGGCGAAGACGGGCGCAATCAGCCCCAGCATTTT. It specifies CASSIGRTGGEDGRNQPQHF. The V call is TRBV19, the J call TRBJ1-5; the match to TRBD1 covers 11 bases. Germline trimming cut 1 base from V and 2 bases from J; bases unmatched to any gene: 13. CDR1 and CDR2 (germline): LNHDA, SQIVND (reference sequence). This CDR3 is built from 20 residues.

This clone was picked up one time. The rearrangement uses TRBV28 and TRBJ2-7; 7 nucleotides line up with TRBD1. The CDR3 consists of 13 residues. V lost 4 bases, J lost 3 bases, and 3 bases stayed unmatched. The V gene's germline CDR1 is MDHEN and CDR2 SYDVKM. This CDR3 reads CASSSGTVYEQYF. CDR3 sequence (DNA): TGTGCCAGCAGTTCAGGGACAGTCTACGAGCAGTACTTC.

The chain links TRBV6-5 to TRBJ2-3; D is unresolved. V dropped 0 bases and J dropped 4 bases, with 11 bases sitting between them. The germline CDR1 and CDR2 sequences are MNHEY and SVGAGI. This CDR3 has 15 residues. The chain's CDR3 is CASSYSSAYSDTQYF. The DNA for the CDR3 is TGTGCCAGCAGTTACTCGAGCGCCTATTCAGATACGCAGTATTTT.

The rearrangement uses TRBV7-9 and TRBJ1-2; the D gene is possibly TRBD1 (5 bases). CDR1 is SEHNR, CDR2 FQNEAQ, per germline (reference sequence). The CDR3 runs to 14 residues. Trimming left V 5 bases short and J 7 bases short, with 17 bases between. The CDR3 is CASSPWADSIGYTF. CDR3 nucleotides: TGTGCCAGCAGCCCGTGGGCCGACAGCATTGGCTACACCTTC. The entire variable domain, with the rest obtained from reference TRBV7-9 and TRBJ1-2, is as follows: DTGVSQNPRHKITKRGQNVTFRCDPISEHNRLYWYRQTLGQGPEFLTYFQNEAQLEKSRLLSDRFSAERPKGSFSTLEIQRTEQGDSAMYLCASSPWADSIGYTFGSGTRLTVV.

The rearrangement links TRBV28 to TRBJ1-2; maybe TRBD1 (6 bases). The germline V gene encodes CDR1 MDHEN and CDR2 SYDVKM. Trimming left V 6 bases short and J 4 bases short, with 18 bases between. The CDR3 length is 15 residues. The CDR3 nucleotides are TGTGCCAGCAGGGCGGGGGTTGTACAGGGCTATGGCTACACCTTC. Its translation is CASRAGVVQGYGYTF.

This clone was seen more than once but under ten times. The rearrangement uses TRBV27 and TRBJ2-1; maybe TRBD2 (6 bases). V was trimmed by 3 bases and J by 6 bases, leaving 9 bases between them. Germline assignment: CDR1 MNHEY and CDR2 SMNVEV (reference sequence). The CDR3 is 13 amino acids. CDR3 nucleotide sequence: TGTGCCAGCAGTTTGGGGGGAGGCAATGAGCAGTTCTTC. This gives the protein CASSLGGGNEQFF.

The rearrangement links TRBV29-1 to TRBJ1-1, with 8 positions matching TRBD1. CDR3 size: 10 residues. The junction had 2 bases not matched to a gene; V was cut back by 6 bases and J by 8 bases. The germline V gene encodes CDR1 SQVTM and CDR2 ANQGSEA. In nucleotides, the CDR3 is TGCAGCGTGAACAGGGGGGAAGCTTTCTTT. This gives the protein CSVNRGEAFF.

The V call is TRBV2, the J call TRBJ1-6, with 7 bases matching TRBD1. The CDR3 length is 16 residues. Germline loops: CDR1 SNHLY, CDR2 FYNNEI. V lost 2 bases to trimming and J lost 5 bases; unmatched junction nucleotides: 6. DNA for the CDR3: TGTGCCAGCAGTGAAAGGGACAGAGGGCATAATTCACCCCTCCACTTT. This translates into CASSERDRGHNSPLHF.

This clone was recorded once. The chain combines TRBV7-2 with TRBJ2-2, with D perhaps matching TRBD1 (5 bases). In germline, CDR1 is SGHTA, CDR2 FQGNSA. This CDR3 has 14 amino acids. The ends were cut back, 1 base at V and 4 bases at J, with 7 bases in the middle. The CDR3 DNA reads TGTGCCAGCAGCTTAGGGCAGGGCACCGGGGAGCTGTTTTTT. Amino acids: CASSLGQGTGELFF.

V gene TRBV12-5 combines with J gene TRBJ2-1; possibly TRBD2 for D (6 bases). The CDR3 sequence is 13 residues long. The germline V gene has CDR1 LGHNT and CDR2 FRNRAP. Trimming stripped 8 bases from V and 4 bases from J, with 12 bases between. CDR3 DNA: TGTGCTAGTAGGGGCGGGACTTACAATGAGCAGTTCTTC. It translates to CASRGGTYNEQFF.

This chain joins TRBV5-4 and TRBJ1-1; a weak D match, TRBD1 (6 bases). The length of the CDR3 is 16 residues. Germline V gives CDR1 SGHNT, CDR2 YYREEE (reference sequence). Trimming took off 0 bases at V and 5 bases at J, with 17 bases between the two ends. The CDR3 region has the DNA TGTGCCAGCAGCTTGGGCCTTACAGGGAGAGAGACTGAAGCTTTCTTT. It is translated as CASSLGLTGRETEAFF.

As DNA, the CDR3 is TGTGCCAGCAGTTTATCAGGGACAGGGGGTGAGCAGTACTTC. Protein product: CASSLSGTGGEQYF. This chain uses TRBV28 with TRBJ2-7; 11 bases are a match to TRBD1. The CDR3 runs 14 residues. The V gene end was trimmed by 1 base and the J gene end by 7 bases; junction bases not matched to a gene: 3. CDR1 is MDHEN, CDR2 SYDVKM, per germline.

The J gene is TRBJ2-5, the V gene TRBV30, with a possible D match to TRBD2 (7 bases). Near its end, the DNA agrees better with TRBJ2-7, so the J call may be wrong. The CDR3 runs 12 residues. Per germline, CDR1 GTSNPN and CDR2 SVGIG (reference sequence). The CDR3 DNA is TGTGCCTGGAAAGGGGGGGCCTACGAGCAGTACTTC. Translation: CAWKGGAYEQYF.

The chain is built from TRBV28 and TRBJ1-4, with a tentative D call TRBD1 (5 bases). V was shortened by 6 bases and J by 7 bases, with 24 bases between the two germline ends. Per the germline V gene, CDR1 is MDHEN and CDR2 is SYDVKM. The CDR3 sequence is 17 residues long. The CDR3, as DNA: TGTGCCAGCAGGCTAGTTGGTCAGGGAGGCCATAGTGAAAAACTGTTTTTT. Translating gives CASRLVGQGGHSEKLFF.

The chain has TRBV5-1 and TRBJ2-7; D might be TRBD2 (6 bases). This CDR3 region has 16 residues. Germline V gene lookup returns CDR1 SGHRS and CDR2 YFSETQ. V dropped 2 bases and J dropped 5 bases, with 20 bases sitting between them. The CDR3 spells CASSFTSGVVLNEQYF. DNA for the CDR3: TGCGCCAGCAGCTTCACCTCGGGAGTCGTTCTTAACGAGCAGTACTTC.

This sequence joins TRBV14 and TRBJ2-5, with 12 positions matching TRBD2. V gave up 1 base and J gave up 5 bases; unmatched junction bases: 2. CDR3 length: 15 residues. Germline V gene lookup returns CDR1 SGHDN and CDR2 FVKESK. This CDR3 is CASSQGLAGGETQYF. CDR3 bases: TGTGCCAGCAGCCAAGGGCTAGCGGGAGGGGAGACCCAGTACTTC.

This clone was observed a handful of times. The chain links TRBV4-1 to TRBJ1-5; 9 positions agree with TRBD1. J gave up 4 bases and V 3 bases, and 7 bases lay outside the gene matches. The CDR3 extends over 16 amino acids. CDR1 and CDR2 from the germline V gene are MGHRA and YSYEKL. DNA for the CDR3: TGCGCCAGCAGCCAGCCGGGACAGGGCGCTAATCAGCCCCAGCATTTT. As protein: CASSQPGQGANQPQHF.